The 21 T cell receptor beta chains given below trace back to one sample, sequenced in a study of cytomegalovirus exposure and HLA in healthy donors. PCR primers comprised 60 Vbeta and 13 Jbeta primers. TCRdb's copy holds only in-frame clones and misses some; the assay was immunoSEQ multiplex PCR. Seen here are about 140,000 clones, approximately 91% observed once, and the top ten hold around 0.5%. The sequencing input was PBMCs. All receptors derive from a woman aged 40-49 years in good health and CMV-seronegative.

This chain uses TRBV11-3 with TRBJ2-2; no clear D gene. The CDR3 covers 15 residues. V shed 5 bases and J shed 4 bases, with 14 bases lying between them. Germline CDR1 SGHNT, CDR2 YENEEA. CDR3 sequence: CASSPNGDLTGELFF. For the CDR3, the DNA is TGTGCCAGCAGCCCCAATGGAGACCTCACCGGGGAGCTGTTTTTT. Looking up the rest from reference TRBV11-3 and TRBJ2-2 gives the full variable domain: EAGVVQSPRYKIIEKKQPVAFWCNPISGHNTLYWYLQNLGQGPELLIRYENEEAVDDSQLPKDRFSAERLKGVDSTLKIQPAELGDSAVYLCASSPNGDLTGELFFGEGSRLTVL.

In DNA form, the CDR3 reads TGTGCCAGCAGCTTGGGGCAGGGGGTGTATTACACTGAAGCTTTCTTT. Translation gives CASSLGQGVYYTEAFF. This chain uses TRBV5-6 with TRBJ1-1, with 7 bases lining up with TRBD1. The germline V gene encodes CDR1 SGHDT and CDR2 YYEEEE. This CDR3 has 16 amino acids. V was clipped by 0 bases and J by 3 bases; unmatched bases: 8.

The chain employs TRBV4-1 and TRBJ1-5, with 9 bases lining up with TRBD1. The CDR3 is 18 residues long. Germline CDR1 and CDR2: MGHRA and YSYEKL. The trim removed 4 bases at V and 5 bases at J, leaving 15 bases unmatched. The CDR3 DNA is TGCGCCAGCAGCCTGACAGGGGGGGAACTTCGAAGCTATCAGCCCCAGCATTTT. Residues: CASSLTGGELRSYQPQHF.

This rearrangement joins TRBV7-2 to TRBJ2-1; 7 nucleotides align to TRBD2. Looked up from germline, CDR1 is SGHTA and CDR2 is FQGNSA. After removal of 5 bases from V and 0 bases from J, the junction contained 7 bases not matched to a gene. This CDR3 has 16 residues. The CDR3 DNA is TGTGCCAGCAGCGCGACTAGCATCAGCTCCTACAATGAGCAGTTCTTC. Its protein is CASSATSISSYNEQFF.

The CDR3 DNA follows: TGTGCCACCAGCAGAGATTGGAGCCCTAACACCGGGGAGCTGTTTTTT. Translated: CATSRDWSPNTGELFF. This sequence joins TRBV15 and TRBJ2-2; no clear D gene. This CDR3 is built from 16 residues. Germline CDR1 LNHNV, CDR2 YYDKDF (reference sequence). V was trimmed by 0 bases and J by 2 bases, leaving 10 bases between them.

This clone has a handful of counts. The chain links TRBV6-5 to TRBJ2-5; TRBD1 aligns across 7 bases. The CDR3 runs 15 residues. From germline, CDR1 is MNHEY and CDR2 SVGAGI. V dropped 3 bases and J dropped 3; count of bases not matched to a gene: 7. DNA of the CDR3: TGTGCCAGCAGTTATGGCAGGGGGTTGGAAGAGACCCAGTACTTC. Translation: CASSYGRGLEETQYF.

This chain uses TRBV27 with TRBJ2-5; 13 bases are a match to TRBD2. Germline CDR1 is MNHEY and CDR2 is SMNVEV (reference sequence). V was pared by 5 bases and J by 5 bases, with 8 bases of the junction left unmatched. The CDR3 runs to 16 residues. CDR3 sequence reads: CASSPRTSGRGETQYF. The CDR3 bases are TGTGCCAGCAGTCCGCGGACTAGCGGGAGAGGGGAGACCCAGTACTTC.

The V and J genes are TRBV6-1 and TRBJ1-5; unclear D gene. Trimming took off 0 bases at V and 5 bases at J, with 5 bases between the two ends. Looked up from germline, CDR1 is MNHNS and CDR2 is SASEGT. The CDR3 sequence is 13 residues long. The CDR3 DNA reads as TGTGCCAGCAGTGAAGCGAGAGATCAGCCCCAGCATTTT. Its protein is CASSEARDQPQHF.

The CDR3, as DNA: TGTGCCAGCAGCTCGCAGGGGCTCACTGAAGCTTTCTTT. Translating gives CASSSQGLTEAFF. The chain links TRBV7-9 to TRBJ1-1, with a possible D match to TRBD1 (6 bases). Per germline, CDR1 SEHNR and CDR2 FQNEAQ (reference sequence). Between the trimmed V and J ends, which lost 4 bases and 4 bases, there was a span of 10 bases. This CDR3 is built from 13 residues. The full variable domain, rest sourced from reference TRBV7-9 and TRBJ1-1, is DTGVSQNPRHKITKRGQNVTFRCDPISEHNRLYWYRQTLGQGPEFLTYFQNEAQLEKSRLLSDRFSAERPKGSFSTLEIQRTEQGDSAMYLCASSSQGLTEAFFGQGTRLTVV.

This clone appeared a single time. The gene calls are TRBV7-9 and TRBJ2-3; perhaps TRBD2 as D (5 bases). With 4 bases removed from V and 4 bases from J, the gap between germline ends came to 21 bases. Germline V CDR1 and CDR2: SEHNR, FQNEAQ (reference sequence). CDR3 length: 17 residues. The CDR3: CASSSFTALAGSDTQYF. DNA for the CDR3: TGTGCCAGCAGCTCCTTCACGGCCCTAGCCGGGTCAGATACGCAGTATTTT.

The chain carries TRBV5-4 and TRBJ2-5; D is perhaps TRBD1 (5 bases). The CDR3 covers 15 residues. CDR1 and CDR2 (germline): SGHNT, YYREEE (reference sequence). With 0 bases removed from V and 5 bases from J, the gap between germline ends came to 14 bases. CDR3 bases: TGTGCCAGCAGCTTGGCCTGGGGCGGAGAGGAGACCCAGTACTTC. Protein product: CASSLAWGGEETQYF. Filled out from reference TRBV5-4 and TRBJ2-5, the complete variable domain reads ETGVTQSPTHLIKTRGQQVTLRCSSQSGHNTVSWYQQALGQGPQFIFQYYREEENGRGNFPPRFSGLQFPNYSSELNVNALELDDSALYLCASSLAWGGEETQYFGPGTRLLVL.

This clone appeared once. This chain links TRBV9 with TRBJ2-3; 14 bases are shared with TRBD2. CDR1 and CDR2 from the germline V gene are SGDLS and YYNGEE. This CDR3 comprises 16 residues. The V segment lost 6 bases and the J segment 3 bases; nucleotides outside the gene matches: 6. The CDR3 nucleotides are TGTGCCAGCAACTCCGGGACTAGCGGGAGAACAGATACGCAGTATTTT. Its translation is CASNSGTSGRTDTQYF.

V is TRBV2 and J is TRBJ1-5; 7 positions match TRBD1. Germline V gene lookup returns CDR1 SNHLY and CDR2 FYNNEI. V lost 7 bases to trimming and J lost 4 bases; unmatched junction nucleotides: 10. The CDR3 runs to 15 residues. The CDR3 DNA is TGTGCCAGCAACGGCGCCGGGACAGCGAATCAGCCCCAGCATTTT. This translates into CASNGAGTANQPQHF. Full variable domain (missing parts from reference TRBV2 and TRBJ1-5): EPEVTQTPSHQVTQMGQEVILRCVPISNHLYFYWYRQILGQKVEFLVSFYNNEISEKSEIFDDQFSVERPDGSNFTLKIRSTKLEDSAMYFCASNGAGTANQPQHFGDGTRLSIL.

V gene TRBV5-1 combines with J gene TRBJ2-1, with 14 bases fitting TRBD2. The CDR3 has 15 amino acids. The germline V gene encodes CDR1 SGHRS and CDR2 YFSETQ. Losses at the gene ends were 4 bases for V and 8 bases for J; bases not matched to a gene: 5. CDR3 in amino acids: CASSLGTSGSDEQFF. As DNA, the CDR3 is TGCGCCAGCAGCCTGGGGACTAGCGGGAGCGATGAGCAGTTCTTC. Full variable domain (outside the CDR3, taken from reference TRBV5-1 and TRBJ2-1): KAGVTQTPRYLIKTRGQQVTLSCSPISGHRSVSWYQQTPGQGLQFLFEYFSETQRNKGNFPGRFSGRQFSNSRSEMNVSTLELGDSALYLCASSLGTSGSDEQFFGPGTRLTVL.

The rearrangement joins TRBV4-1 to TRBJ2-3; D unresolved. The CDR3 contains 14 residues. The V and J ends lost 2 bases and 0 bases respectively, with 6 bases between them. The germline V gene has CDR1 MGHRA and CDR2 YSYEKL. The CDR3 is CASSQIHSTDTQYF. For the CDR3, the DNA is TGCGCCAGCAGCCAAATACATAGCACAGATACGCAGTATTTT.

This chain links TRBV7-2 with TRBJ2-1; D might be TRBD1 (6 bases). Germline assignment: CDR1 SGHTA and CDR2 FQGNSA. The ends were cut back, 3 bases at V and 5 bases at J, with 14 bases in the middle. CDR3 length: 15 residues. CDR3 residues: CASSLSRGSHNEQFF. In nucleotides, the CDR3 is TGTGCCAGCAGCTTGAGTAGGGGGTCCCACAATGAGCAGTTCTTC.

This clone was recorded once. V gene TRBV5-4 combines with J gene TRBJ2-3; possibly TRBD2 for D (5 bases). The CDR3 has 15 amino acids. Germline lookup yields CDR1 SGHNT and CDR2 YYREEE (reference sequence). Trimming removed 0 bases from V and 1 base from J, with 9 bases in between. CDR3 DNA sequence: TGTGCCAGCAGCTTGGAGGTGGGAGGCACAGATACGCAGTATTTT. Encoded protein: CASSLEVGGTDTQYF.

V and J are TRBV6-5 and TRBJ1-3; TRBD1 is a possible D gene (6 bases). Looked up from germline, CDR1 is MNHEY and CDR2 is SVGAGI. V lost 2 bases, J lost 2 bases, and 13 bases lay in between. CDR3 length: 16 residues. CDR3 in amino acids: CASSYQPGTTGNTIYF. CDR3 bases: TGTGCCAGCAGTTACCAACCCGGGACAACTGGAAACACCATATATTTT.

The CDR3 is CASSSGQARDNEQFF. CDR3 nucleotides: TGTGCCAGCAGCTCAGGGCAGGCCCGGGACAATGAGCAGTTCTTC. This chain links TRBV11-3 with TRBJ2-1; D is possibly TRBD1 (5 bases). CDR1 and CDR2 from the germline V gene are SGHNT and YENEEA. The CDR3 totals 15 residues. V lost 4 bases, J lost 5 bases, and 15 bases lay in between.

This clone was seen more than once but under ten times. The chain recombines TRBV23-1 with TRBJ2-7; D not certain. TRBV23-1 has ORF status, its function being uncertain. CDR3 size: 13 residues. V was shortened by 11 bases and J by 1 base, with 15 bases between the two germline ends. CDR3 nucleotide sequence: TGCGCCCGACTTTGGCGAGCGTCCTACGAGCAGTACTTC. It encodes CARLWRASYEQYF.

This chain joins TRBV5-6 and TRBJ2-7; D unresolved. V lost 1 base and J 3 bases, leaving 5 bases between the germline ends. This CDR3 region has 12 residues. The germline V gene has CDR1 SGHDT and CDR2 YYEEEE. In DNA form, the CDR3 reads TGTGCCAGCAGCTTGAAGCTCTACGAGCAGTACTTC. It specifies CASSLKLYEQYF. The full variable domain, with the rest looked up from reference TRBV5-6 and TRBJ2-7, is DAGVTQSPTHLIKTRGQQVTLRCSPKSGHDTVSWYQQALGQGPQFIFQYYEEEERQRGNFPDRFSGHQFPNYSSELNVNALLLGDSALYLCASSLKLYEQYFGPGTRLTVT.